The 14 T cell receptor beta chains presented below share a single source sample, sequenced in a study of cytomegalovirus exposure and HLA in healthy donors. PCR amplification relied on 60 Vbeta primers (plus 13 Jbeta primers). Sequencing was performed with immunoSEQ multiplex PCR; in TCRdb, only in-frame clones are kept and a portion is missing. The table lists 200,000 to 300,000 clones, 82% of them singletons. The source material was PBMCs. All receptors come from a middle-aged woman in good health and CMV-seropositive.

The chain joins TRBV7-9 to TRBJ2-7; unclear D gene. The CDR3 is 12 amino acids. CDR1 SEHNR and CDR2 FQNEAQ come from the germline V gene (reference sequence). Trimming left V 3 bases short and J 2 bases short, with 5 bases between. This CDR3 is CASSLSAYEQYF. Here the CDR3 DNA reads TGTGCCAGCAGCTTGAGCGCCTACGAGCAGTACTTC.

This clone was picked up many times. The rearrangement uses TRBV6-5 and TRBJ2-1; TRBD2 matches at 9 bases. Germline lookup yields CDR1 MNHEY and CDR2 SVGAGI. Trimming at V came to 0 bases and at J to 4 bases, leaving 4 bases not matched to a gene. CDR3 length: 16 amino acids. The CDR3 nucleotides are TGTGCCAGCAGTTACTCGGACACTAGCGGGTACAATGAGCAGTTCTTC. It encodes CASSYSDTSGYNEQFF.

This clone was seen once. The chain has TRBV5-1 and TRBJ2-5; 9 bases match TRBD2. The CDR3 runs to 17 residues. Per germline, CDR1 SGHRS and CDR2 YFSETQ. After removal of 5 bases from V and 5 bases from J, the junction contained 16 bases not matched to a gene. In nucleotides, the CDR3 is TGCGCCAGCAGTCTCCAAACGGGAGCGGGAGGAAGTGAGACCCAGTACTTC. It is translated as CASSLQTGAGGSETQYF.

The rearrangement uses TRBV27 and TRBJ2-1; 13 bases are a match to TRBD2. The CDR3 has 18 residues. Losses at the gene ends were 5 bases for V and 0 bases for J; bases not matched to a gene: 7. Germline CDR1 and CDR2: MNHEY and SMNVEV (reference sequence). The DNA for the CDR3 is TGTGCCAGCAGTGCCGGGACTAGCGGGGTGGGCTCCTACAATGAGCAGTTCTTC. It yields the protein CASSAGTSGVGSYNEQFF.

Concerning this clone: This same CDR3 is encoded by further DNA sequences in the sample. The chain is built from TRBV30 and TRBJ1-2, with a possible D match to TRBD1 (5 bases). The CDR3 is 12 amino acids. V gave up 3 bases and J gave up 2 bases, with 7 bases separating them. CDR1 is GTSNPN and CDR2 is SVGIG in the germline V gene (reference sequence). The CDR3 nucleotides read TGTGCCTGGAGCGGGGGAAACTATGGCTACACCTTC. This sequence encodes CAWSGGNYGYTF.

The chain links TRBV2 to TRBJ1-2; D unclear. The germline V gene encodes CDR1 SNHLY and CDR2 FYNNEI. The V gene lost 6 bases and the J gene lost 6 bases, with 29 bases spanning the gap. The CDR3 consists of 18 residues. The CDR3 bases are TGTGCCAGCAGGTTTGGATTAGGCGTCCCCGGAGCACGGGATGGCTACACCTTC. This encodes CASRFGLGVPGARDGYTF.

J is TRBJ2-2 and V is TRBV7-9, with a tentative D call TRBD1 (6 bases). This CDR3 has 14 residues. Germline V gene data show CDR1 as SEHNR and CDR2 as FQNEAQ (reference sequence). V was trimmed by 5 bases and J by 7 bases, leaving 14 bases between them. The CDR3 loop reads CASSPDRNNGELFF. CDR3 coding DNA: TGTGCCAGCAGCCCCGACAGGAATAACGGGGAGCTGTTTTTT.

About this clone: Since a much larger clone is just one base distant, this may be a read error. This CDR3 is also generated by other DNA sequences in the sample. J is TRBJ2-7 and V is TRBV6-5, with D perhaps matching TRBD1 (6 bases). Germline loops: CDR1 MNHEY, CDR2 SVGAGI. The CDR3 has 13 amino acids. With 6 bases removed from V and 1 base from J, the gap between germline ends came to 10 bases. The chain's CDR3 is CASSLQGSYEQYF. The CDR3 coding sequence is TGTGCCAGCAGCTTACAGGGTTCCTACGAGCAGTACTTC.

This chain joins TRBV6-5 and TRBJ1-1; tentative D call: TRBD1 (5 bases). The CDR3 runs to 12 residues. Germline CDR1 reads MNHEY; CDR2 reads SVGAGI. V lost 5 bases to trimming and J lost 6 bases, with 10 bases between them. The CDR3 sequence: CASSGGGAEAFF. CDR3 DNA sequence: TGTGCCAGCAGTGGTGGAGGGGCTGAAGCTTTCTTT.

V and J are TRBV28 and TRBJ2-4; TRBD1 aligns across 8 bases. Germline V gives CDR1 MDHEN, CDR2 SYDVKM. The V gene end was trimmed by 6 bases and the J gene end by 0 bases; junction bases not matched to a gene: 4. This CDR3 spans 15 amino acids. The CDR3 bases are TGTGCCAGCAGGTCGACAGGGGAAGCCAAAAACATTCAGTACTTC. Encoded protein: CASRSTGEAKNIQYF.

As concerns this clone: The junction departs from the called germline gene at one end, perhaps through a read error. The gene calls are TRBV5-1 and TRBJ2-3, with D perhaps matching TRBD1 or TRBD2 (5 bases each). This CDR3 has 13 residues. CDR1 SGHRS and CDR2 YFSETQ come from the germline V gene. The CDR3 region has the DNA TGCGCGAGCAGGGTGGAGGGCACAGATACGCAGTATTTT. Its translation is CASRVEGTDTQYF. Full variable domain (rest looked up from reference TRBV5-1 and TRBJ2-3): KAGVTQTPRYLIKTRGQQVTLSCSPISGHRSVSWYQQTPGQGLQFLFEYFSETQRNKGNFPGRFSGRQFSNSRSEMNVSTLELGDSALYLCASRVEGTDTQYFGPGTRLTVL.

This sequence joins TRBV2 and TRBJ1-4; D uncertain. The CDR3 consists of 15 residues. V gave up 7 bases and J gave up 5 bases, with 17 bases separating them. Germline-derived CDR1 and CDR2 are SNHLY and FYNNEI. CDR3 sequence: CASNGLPGRNEKLFF. CDR3 sequence (DNA): TGTGCCAGCAATGGTTTACCCGGGAGAAATGAAAAACTGTTTTTT. Full variable domain (remainder filled in from reference TRBV2 and TRBJ1-4): EPEVTQTPSHQVTQMGQEVILRCVPISNHLYFYWYRQILGQKVEFLVSFYNNEISEKSEIFDDQFSVERPDGSNFTLKIRSTKLEDSAMYFCASNGLPGRNEKLFFGSGTQLSVL.

This rearrangement joins TRBV30 to TRBJ2-1; TRBD2 matches 10 bases. Losses at the gene ends were 0 bases for V and 7 bases for J; bases not matched to a gene: 6. Germline-derived CDR1 and CDR2 are GTSNPN and SVGIG (reference sequence). The CDR3 loop spans 15 amino acids. The CDR3 region is CAWSVVLAGENEQFF. The CDR3 DNA sequence: TGTGCCTGGAGTGTGGTCCTAGCGGGAGAAAATGAGCAGTTCTTC.

This clone was picked up a small number of times. CDR3 nucleotide sequence: TGTGCCAGCAGCTTAGAGGCTAGCGGGAGGGCCGGCACGCAGTATTTT. Residues: CASSLEASGRAGTQYF. The V call is TRBV7-2, the J call TRBJ2-3; 12 nucleotides match TRBD2. Trimming cost V 1 base and J 9 bases; bases outside gene matches: 8. CDR3 length: 16 amino acids. Germline V gives CDR1 SGHTA, CDR2 FQGNSA.